The entry below gives a single TCR beta chain sequence along with its context. The CDR3 has 15 amino acids. V lost 4 bases and J lost 5; bases outside the gene matches: 7. Germline loops: CDR1 LNHDA, CDR2 SQIVND (reference sequence). TCRdb keeps only in-frame clones here, not all; method: immunoSEQ multiplex PCR. The data show around 210,000 clones, over 60% seen once. The data originate from a study of blood T cell repertoires in COVID-19. On the study more broadly: Researchers got acute and convalescent COVID-19 samples from the United States, Italy and Spain. From T cells, B-cell-depleted T cells, or PBMCs came the material, which was cDNA or gDNA.

The receptor was isolated from a woman between 65 and 79 years old with acute or convalescent COVID-19. Sequencing used peripheral blood. The rearrangement uses TRBV19 and TRBJ1-4; 7 bases align to TRBD1. The CDR3 loop reads CASSNTGEANEKLFF. CDR3 nucleotide sequence: TGTGCCAGTAGTAACACAGGGGAAGCGAATGAAAAACTGTTTTTT.